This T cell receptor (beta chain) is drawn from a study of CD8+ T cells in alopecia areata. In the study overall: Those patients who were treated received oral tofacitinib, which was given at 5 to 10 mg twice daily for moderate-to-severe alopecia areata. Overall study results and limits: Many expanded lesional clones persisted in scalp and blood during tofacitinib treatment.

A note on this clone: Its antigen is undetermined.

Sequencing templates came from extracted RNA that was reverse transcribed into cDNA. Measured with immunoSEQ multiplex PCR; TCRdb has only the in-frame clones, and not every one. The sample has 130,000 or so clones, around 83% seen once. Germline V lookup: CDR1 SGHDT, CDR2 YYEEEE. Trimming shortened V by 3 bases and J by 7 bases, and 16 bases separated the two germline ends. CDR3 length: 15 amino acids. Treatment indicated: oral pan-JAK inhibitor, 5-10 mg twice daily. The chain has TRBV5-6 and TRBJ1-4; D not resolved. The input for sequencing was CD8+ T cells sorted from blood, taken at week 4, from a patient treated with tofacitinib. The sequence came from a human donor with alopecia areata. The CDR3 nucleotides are TGTGCCAGCAGCTGGGAAGGGCAGTGGACTGAAAAACTGTTTTTT. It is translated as CASSWEGQWTEKLFF.